The rows below give T cell receptor beta chains drawn from one sample of a study of shared clonotypes between healthy human individuals. Assay used: immunoSEQ multiplex PCR; TCRdb lists only in-frame clones, some missing. The sample comprises about 650,000 clones, just under 97% of which are singletons, and 0.11% rests with the top ten. Sequenced: naive CD8+ T cells sorted from blood. All receptors derive from a woman aged 25 to 39 in good health. Each CDR3 is given with its conserved first and last residue. The order of the fields is J gene, V gene, D gene, clone size, CDR3 protein, CDR3 DNA. D genes are given only for firm matches. Only some rows state a clone size, as once, few, many or a class for expanded clones.

j_gene: TRBJ1-2; v_gene: TRBV7-9; d_gene: TRBD1; abundance: once; CDR3aa: CASSFGTGGLPNYGYTF; CDR3nt: TGTGCCAGCAGCTTCGGGACAGGGGGCCTCCCTAACTATGGCTACACCTTC
j_gene: TRBJ2-1; v_gene: TRBV13; d_gene: TRBD1; abundance: once; CDR3aa: CASSLGGTGGKEQFF; CDR3nt: TGTGCCAGCAGCTTAGGCGGAACAGGGGGCAAGGAGCAGTTCTTC
j_gene: TRBJ2-3; v_gene: TRBV13; d_gene: -; abundance: -; CDR3aa: CASSSFRERSSTDTQYF; CDR3nt: TGTGCCAGCAGCTCGTTTCGGGAGAGGTCTAGCACAGATACGCAGTATTTT
j_gene: TRBJ2-3; v_gene: TRBV7-6; d_gene: -; abundance: -; CDR3aa: CASSLVVDGDTQYF; CDR3nt: TGTGCCAGCAGCTTAGTCGTCGACGGGGATACGCAGTATTTT
j_gene: TRBJ2-2; v_gene: TRBV15; d_gene: -; abundance: -; CDR3aa: CATSRDLRGVNTGELFF; CDR3nt: TGTGCCACCAGCAGAGATCTCCGCGGGGTGAACACCGGGGAGCTGTTTTTT
j_gene: TRBJ2-3; v_gene: TRBV9; d_gene: TRBD1; abundance: -; CDR3aa: CASSGQGTFTDTQYF; CDR3nt: TGTGCCAGCAGCGGACAGGGCACGTTCACAGATACGCAGTATTTT
j_gene: TRBJ1-3; v_gene: TRBV28; d_gene: -; abundance: -; CDR3aa: CASSLSGTGNTIYF; CDR3nt: TGTGCCAGCAGTTTATCAGGGACTGGAAACACCATATATTTT
j_gene: TRBJ1-1; v_gene: TRBV12-5; d_gene: -; abundance: -; CDR3aa: CASGLDINTEAFF; CDR3nt: TGTGCTAGTGGTTTGGACATTAACACTGAAGCTTTCTTT
j_gene: TRBJ2-7; v_gene: TRBV6-1; d_gene: -; abundance: -; CDR3aa: CASSEATASTYEQYF; CDR3nt: TGTGCCAGCAGTGAAGCTACGGCGTCCACCTACGAGCAGTACTTC
j_gene: TRBJ2-3; v_gene: TRBV10-3; d_gene: -; abundance: -; CDR3aa: CAISTFRMSTDTQYF; CDR3nt: TGTGCCATCAGCACTTTCAGGATGAGCACAGATACGCAGTATTTT